This T cell receptor (beta chain) was retrieved from a study of shared clonotypes between healthy human individuals. Whole-study context: The plates for each donor numbered three CD4 naive, three CD4 memory, two CD8 naive and one CD8 memory.

Study-wide results and limits: Only a few donors were included, so the genetic and exposure-history diversity represented was limited.

Worth noting for this clone: The antigen remains unidentified.

Produced via immunoSEQ multiplex PCR; TCRdb's table is partial and in-frame only. The profile shows fewer than 2.5 million clones, under 95% of them singletons. The CDR3 spans 17 residues. The germline V gene has CDR1 SEHNR and CDR2 FQNEAQ (reference sequence). The ends lost 2 bases at V and 3 bases at J; junction bases unmatched: 6. This TCR was sampled from a man between 18 and 35 years old in good health. Some clones in this sample may be carry-over from other donors' samples. The chain links TRBV7-9 to TRBJ2-2; 10 bases are a match to TRBD1. Sequenced material: naive CD4+ T cells from PBMCs. Subset noted: CD45RA+ positively selected. CDR3 DNA sequence: TGTGCCAGCAGCTTAAGACGACAGGGGGCGGACACCGGGGAGCTGTTTTTT. Translated, it gives CASSLRRQGADTGELFF.